What follows are 5 T cell receptor beta chains derived from one specimen sequenced in a study of beta chain features in type 1 diabetes. Isolated RNA was reverse transcribed in full, so expressed TCRB transcripts were sequenced. Here immunoSEQ multiplex PCR was the method, and the copy in TCRdb shows in-frame clones only, minus some. The sample lists some 500,000 clones, about an eighth occurring once. The specimen was naive CD4+ T cells from blood. The receptors were sampled from a woman in her late teens or twenties in good health.

Note on this clone: Other DNA sequences in the sample encode the same CDR3. The V gene is TRBV29-1, the J gene TRBJ2-1; TRBD2 aligns across 11 bases. Trimming cost V 4 bases and J 7 bases; bases outside gene matches: 6. This CDR3 comprises 14 residues. Per germline, CDR1 SQVTM and CDR2 ANQGSEA. The CDR3 loop reads CSVVRGLAANEQFF. CDR3 nucleotides: TGCAGCGTTGTTCGGGGACTAGCGGCGAATGAGCAGTTCTTC.

The chain is built from TRBV4-3 and TRBJ2-7; 10 nucleotides agree with TRBD1. This CDR3 has 13 amino acids. Germline CDR1 LGHNA, CDR2 YSLEER. V gave up 4 bases and J gave up 4 bases; unmatched junction bases: 1. The CDR3: CASSLDRGYEQYF. CDR3 sequence (DNA): TGCGCCAGCAGCCTGGACAGGGGGTACGAGCAGTACTTC.

This clone was detected only a few times. The V call is TRBV4-3, the J call TRBJ1-2; 7 nucleotides line up with TRBD1. CDR1 is LGHNA and CDR2 is YSLEER in the germline V gene. Trimming took 1 base from V and 4 from J; bases not matched to a gene: 9. The CDR3 totals 16 residues. CDR3 DNA: TGCGCCAGCAGCCAAGGAGGGACAGCTCCCCTCTATGGCTACACCTTC. As protein: CASSQGGTAPLYGYTF.

Only a few counts were recorded for this clone. The V gene is TRBV4-3, the J gene TRBJ2-1; D might be TRBD2 (5 bases). The CDR3 sequence is 13 residues long. Germline values: CDR1 LGHNA, CDR2 YSLEER. V shed 1 base and J shed 8 bases, with 9 bases lying between them. The CDR3 sequence: CASSQAKRDEQFF. CDR3 coding DNA: TGCGCCAGCAGCCAAGCAAAGAGGGATGAGCAGTTCTTC.

The chain links TRBV5-1 to TRBJ2-3; D unresolved. The CDR3 has 14 amino acids. Trimming shortened V by 1 base and J by 3 bases, and 9 bases separated the two germline ends. Per germline, CDR1 SGHRS and CDR2 YFSETQ. This chain's CDR3 is CASSLTDKTDTQYF. As DNA, the CDR3 is TGCGCCAGCAGCTTGACAGACAAGACAGATACGCAGTATTTT.